One sample yielded the 3 T cell receptor beta chains listed below, sequenced in a study of T cell repertoires in cytomegalovirus infection. TCRdb itself ran the reads through MiXCR, one entry per CDR3 protein. The data show roughly 600,000 distinct CDR3 sequences, 20% to 25% seen once. The sequenced material came from CD8+ T cells from PBMCs. Receptor source: a human donor in good health (CMV status not recorded). Some clones in this sample may be carry-over from other donors' samples.

The sample holds many counts of this clonotype. The chain uses TRBV5-6 and TRBJ1-6; D is possibly TRBD1 (5 bases). Germline-derived CDR1 and CDR2 are SGHDT and YYEEEE. This CDR3 region has 16 residues. V dropped 0 bases and J dropped 6 bases, with 13 bases sitting between them. CDR3 residues: CASSLDGGTGNSPLHF. CDR3 nucleotide sequence: TGTGCCAGCAGCTTGGATGGGGGGACGGGTAATTCACCCCTCCACTTT.

This clonotype was detected a few times. CDR3 protein: CSAPNRERNYGYTF. The CDR3 DNA reads TGCAGTGCGCCGAACAGGGAAAGGAACTATGGCTACACCTTC. The chain employs TRBV20-1 and TRBJ1-2; perhaps TRBD1 as D (6 bases). Germline-derived CDR1 and CDR2 are DFQATT and SNEGSKA (reference sequence). V shed 6 bases and J shed 2 bases, with 16 bases lying between them. The CDR3 sequence is 14 residues long.

The gene calls are TRBV6-5 and TRBJ2-7; TRBD1 matches at 8 bases. The length of the CDR3 is 15 residues. V lost 0 bases to trimming and J lost 3 bases; unmatched junction nucleotides: 4. Germline CDR1 reads MNHEY; CDR2 reads SVGAGI. The chain's CDR3 is CASSYSRTGFYEQYF. In nucleotides, the CDR3 is TGTGCCAGCAGTTACTCGAGGACAGGGTTCTACGAGCAGTACTTC.